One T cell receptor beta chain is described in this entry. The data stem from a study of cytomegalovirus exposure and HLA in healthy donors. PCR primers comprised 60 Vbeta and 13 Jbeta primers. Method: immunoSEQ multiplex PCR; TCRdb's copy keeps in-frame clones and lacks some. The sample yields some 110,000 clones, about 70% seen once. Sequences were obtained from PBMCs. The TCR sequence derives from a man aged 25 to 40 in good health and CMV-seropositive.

The CDR3 reads CASSGQVADTQYF. CDR3 in DNA: TGTGCCAGCAGCGGACAGGTCGCAGATACGCAGTATTTT. The chain is built from TRBV9 and TRBJ2-3; TRBD1 might be the D (6 bases). The CDR3 has 13 residues. Germline assignment: CDR1 SGDLS and CDR2 YYNGEE. Trimming took 3 bases from V and 4 from J, leaving 9 bases between them.